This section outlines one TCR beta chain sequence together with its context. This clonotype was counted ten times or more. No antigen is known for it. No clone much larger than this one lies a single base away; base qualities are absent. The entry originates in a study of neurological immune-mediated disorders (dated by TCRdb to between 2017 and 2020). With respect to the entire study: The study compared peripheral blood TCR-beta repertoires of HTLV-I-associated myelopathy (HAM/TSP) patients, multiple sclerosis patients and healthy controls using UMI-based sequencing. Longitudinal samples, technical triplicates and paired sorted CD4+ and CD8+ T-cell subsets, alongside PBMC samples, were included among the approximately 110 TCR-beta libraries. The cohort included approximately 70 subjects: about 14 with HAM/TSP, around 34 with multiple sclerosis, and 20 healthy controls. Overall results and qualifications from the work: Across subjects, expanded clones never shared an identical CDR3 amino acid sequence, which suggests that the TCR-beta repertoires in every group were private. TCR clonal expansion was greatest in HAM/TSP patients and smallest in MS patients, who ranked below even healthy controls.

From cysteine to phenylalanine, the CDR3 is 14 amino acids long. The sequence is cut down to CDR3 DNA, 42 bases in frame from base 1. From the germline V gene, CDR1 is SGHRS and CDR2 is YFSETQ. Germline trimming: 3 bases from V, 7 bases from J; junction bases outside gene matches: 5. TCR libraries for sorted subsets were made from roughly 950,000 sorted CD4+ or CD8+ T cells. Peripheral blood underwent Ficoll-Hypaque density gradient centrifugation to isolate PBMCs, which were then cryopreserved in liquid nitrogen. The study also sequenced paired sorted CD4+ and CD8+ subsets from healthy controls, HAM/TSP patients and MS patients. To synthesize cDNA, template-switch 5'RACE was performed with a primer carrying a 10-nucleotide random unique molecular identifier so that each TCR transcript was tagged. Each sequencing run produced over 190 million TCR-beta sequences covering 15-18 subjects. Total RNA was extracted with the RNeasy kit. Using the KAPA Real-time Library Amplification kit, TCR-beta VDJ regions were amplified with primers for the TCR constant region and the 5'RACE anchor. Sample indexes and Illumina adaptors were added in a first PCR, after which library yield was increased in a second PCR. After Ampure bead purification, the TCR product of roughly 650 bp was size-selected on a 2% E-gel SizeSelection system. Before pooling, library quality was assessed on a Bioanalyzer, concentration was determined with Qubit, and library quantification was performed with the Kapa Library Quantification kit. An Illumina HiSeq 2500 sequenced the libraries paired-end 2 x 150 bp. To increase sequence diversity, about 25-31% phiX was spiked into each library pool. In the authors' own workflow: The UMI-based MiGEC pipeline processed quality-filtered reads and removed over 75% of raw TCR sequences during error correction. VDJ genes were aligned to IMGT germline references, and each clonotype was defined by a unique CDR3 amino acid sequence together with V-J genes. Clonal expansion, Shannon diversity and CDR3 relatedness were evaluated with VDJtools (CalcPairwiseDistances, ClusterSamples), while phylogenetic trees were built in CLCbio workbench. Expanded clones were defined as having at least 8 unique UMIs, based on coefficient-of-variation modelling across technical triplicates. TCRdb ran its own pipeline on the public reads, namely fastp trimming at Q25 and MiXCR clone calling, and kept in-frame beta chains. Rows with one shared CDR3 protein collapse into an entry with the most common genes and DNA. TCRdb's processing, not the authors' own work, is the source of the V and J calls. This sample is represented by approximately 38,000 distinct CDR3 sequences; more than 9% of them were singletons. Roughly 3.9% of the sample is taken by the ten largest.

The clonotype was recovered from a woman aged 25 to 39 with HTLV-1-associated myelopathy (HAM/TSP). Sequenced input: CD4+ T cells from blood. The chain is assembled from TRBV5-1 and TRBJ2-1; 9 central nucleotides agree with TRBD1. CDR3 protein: CASSWGTGKNEQFF. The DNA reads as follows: TGCGCCAGCAGCTGGGGGACAGGGAAGAATGAGCAGTTCTTC.